Presented here are 10 T cell receptor beta chains from one specimen sequenced in a study of tumor and adjacent non-tumor tissue in lung cancer. The template was RNA from unsorted bulk tissue. The library came from three nested PCR rounds adapted from ARM-PCR protocols. TCRdb processed the multiplex PCR reads anew with MiXCR; each CDR3 protein has one entry. This table has approximately 90,000 distinct CDR3 sequences, around 71% appearing once. The sample taken for sequencing was lung tumor tissue. The receptor set was obtained from a man in his sixties with non-small cell lung cancer.

This clonotype was observed many times. This sequence joins TRBV6-5 and TRBJ2-6; 7 nucleotides line up with TRBD2. The germline CDR1 and CDR2 sequences are MNHEY and SVGAGI. V lost 3 bases to trimming and J lost 0 bases; unmatched junction nucleotides: 2. The CDR3 covers 16 residues. The CDR3 DNA sequence: TGTGCCAGCAGTTATTCGGGGGGCTCTGGGGCCAACGTCCTGACTTTC. This encodes CASSYSGGSGANVLTF.

With respect to this clonotype: Given the absence of the conserved phenylalanine or tryptophan at the CDR3 end, a read error is likely. The chain uses TRBV12-3 or TRBV12-4 and TRBJ1-4; tentatively, D is TRBD1 (5 bases). This CDR3 has 14 amino acids. The CDR3 region has the DNA TGTGACAGCAGACCCGGGACGCACAATGAAAAACTGTTTCTT. Protein: CDSRPGTHNEKLFL.

A note on this clonotype: An end of the junction differs from the germline gene, which may be a read error. V usage is TRBV6-1 and J usage is TRBJ1-5; D not resolved. This CDR3 contains 12 residues. The V gene's germline CDR1 is MNHNS and CDR2 SASEGT. CDR3 residues: CASRNMNQPQHF. The CDR3 DNA sequence: TGTGCTAGCAGAAACATGAATCAGCCCCAGCATTTT.

Details on this clonotype: One end of the junction fails to match germline, which may point to a read error. The chain recombines TRBV4-3 with TRBJ1-1; unclear D gene. CDR1 and CDR2 from the germline V gene are LGHNA and YSLEER. The CDR3 runs 15 residues. In DNA form, the CDR3 reads TGCGCCAGCAGCCAAGATCTGGCTGGGGTGACTGGAGCTTTCTTT. Its protein product is CASSQDLAGVTGAFF.

Comment on this clonotype: A junction end diverges from the germline sequence, so it may reflect a read error. The chain couples TRBV29-1 to TRBJ1-2; D is undetermined. Germline V gene data show CDR1 as SQVTM and CDR2 as ANQGSEA. This CDR3 is 12 amino acids long. CDR3 region: CSVERGSYGYIF. The CDR3 DNA reads TGCAGCGTTGAGAGAGGGAGCTATGGCTACATCTTC.

With respect to this clonotype: One end of the junction varies from germline; a read error may be responsible. The chain is built from TRBV6-5 and TRBJ2-2; 7 nucleotides align to TRBD2. The CDR3 runs 18 residues. Germline V CDR1 and CDR2: MNHEY, SVGAGI. The CDR3 spells CASSYSPRVAREAGELFF. In DNA, the CDR3 is TGTGCTAGCAGTTACAGCCCTAGGGTGGCTCGGGAGGCTGGGGAGCTGTTTTTT.

This clonotype was seen ten or more times. This rearrangement joins TRBV7-8 to TRBJ2-1; D gene ambiguous. CDR1 is SGHVS, CDR2 FQNEAQ, per germline. The CDR3 sequence is 12 residues long. V lost 5 bases, J lost 6 bases, and 8 bases lay in between. The CDR3 nucleotides are TGTGCCAGCAGCCAAGCGAGCAATGAGCAGTTCTTC. It codes for CASSQASNEQFF.

V is TRBV11-2 and J is TRBJ2-7, with D perhaps assigned TRBD1 or TRBD2 (5 bases each). V was cut by 7 bases and J by 2 bases, with 15 bases left in between. The CDR3 contains 14 residues. The V gene's germline CDR1 is SGHAT and CDR2 FQNNGV. CDR3 nucleotides: TGTGCCAGCAAAGCCGGGACGGCAACCTACGAGCAGTACTTC. Residues: CASKAGTATYEQYF.

As concerns this clonotype: Because it lacks the conserved phenylalanine or tryptophan at the end, this CDR3 is likely a read error. The chain uses TRBV12-3 or TRBV12-4 and TRBJ2-5; 10 bases align to TRBD2. There are 15 residues in the CDR3. Here the CDR3 DNA reads TGTGCCAGCTCCGATACGGGACTAGCGTTAGAGACACAGTACCTC. This codes for CASSDTGLALETQYL.

Comments on this clonotype: Possible read error: a much larger clone is one base away. This chain uses TRBV6-6 with TRBJ2-7, with 11 bases aligning to TRBD2. This CDR3 comprises 14 residues. CDR1 and CDR2 (germline): MNHNY, SVGAGI (reference sequence). CDR3 amino acids: CAGTPLAGGYEEYF. CDR3 DNA: TGTGCCGGCACTCCTCTAGCGGGGGGCTACGAGGAGTACTTC.